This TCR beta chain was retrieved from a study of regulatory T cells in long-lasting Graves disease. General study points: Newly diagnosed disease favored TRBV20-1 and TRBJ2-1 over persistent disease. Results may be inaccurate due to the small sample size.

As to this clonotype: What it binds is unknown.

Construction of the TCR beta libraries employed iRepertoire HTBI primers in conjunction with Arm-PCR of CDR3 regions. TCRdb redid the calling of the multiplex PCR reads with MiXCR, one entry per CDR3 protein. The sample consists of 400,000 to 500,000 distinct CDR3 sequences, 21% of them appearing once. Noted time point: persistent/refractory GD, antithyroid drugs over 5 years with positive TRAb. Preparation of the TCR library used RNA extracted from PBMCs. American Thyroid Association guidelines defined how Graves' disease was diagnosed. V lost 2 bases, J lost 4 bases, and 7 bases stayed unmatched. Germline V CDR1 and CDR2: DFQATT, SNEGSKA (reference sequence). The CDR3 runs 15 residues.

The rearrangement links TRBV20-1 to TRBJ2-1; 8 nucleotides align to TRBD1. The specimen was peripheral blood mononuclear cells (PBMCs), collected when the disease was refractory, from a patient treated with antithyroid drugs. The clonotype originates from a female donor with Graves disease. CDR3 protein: CSARTPGTGYNEQFF. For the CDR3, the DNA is TGCAGTGCTAGAACTCCCGGGACAGGATACAATGAGCAGTTCTTC.